This T cell receptor (beta chain) was documented in a study of blood T cells in healthy people across ages (dated by TCRdb to about 2015). Looking at the study overall: In model experiments, template switching captured about one uniquely barcoded TCR beta cDNA molecule for every two T cells. Age-related changes in TCR beta repertoire diversity were measured in the study by deep sequencing normalized with unique cDNA molecular identifiers. Four age groups were formed from the donors: young (average approximately 15 years), middle-aged (around 37), aged (about 68) and long-lived (approximately 78). To avoid experimental bias, donors of different ages were spread randomly across the sequencing lanes. Two additional independent replicas of 1 million unique cDNA reads from the same blood draw were analyzed for two donors (one aged 18 to 30 and one aged 80 or older).

Including the terminal cysteine and phenylalanine, the CDR3 comprises 14 residues. Only the CDR3 DNA stays, 42 bases, in frame from base 1. The germline V gene encodes CDR1 MGHDK and CDR2 SYGVNS. Trimming costs V 1 base and J 3 bases, and their ends lie 7 bases apart. Study-wide conclusions, independent of this receptor: Bulk unsorted PBMC profiling prevented conclusive comparison of naive and antigen-experienced compartments. The CMV infection status of donors was not known, potentially confounding age-related changes in expanded clonotypes. Estimates of total diversity based on one million sequenced T cells were considered lower bounds and underestimates. Compared with the aged group, the long-lived group had more naive CD4+ T cells, fewer expanded clones and increased TCR diversity, suggesting age selection. The percentage of naive T cells measured by flow cytometry correlated strongly with observed TCR beta diversity. As age increased, observed TCR beta diversity per million T cells dropped in a roughly linear way, and a significant reduction was already evident by age about 40.

For this clonotype: Its antigen is unknown. No qualities accompany the bases; no much larger clone lies one base away.

Libraries were prepared through 5' RACE. The instrument was an Illumina HiSeq 2500. A second PCR of roughly 6 to 11 cycles was run with a J-beta primer mix and a sample-barcoded 5' primer. Each TCR beta cDNA molecule received a unique molecular identifier from a template-switch 5' adaptor carrying 12 random nucleotides. At least 2.5 million CDR3-containing paired-end reads were obtained from each sample. The Mint cDNA synthesis kit, primed by a TRBC-specific oligonucleotide, was used to synthesize first-strand cDNA from all RNA. Following uracil-DNA glycosylase treatment, all cDNA underwent a first 18-cycle PCR with the universal primers M1SS and BC2_uni_R. For the original study's pipeline: For normalization, 1 million high-quality reads were randomly selected from each sample, with every read carrying a distinct molecular identifier. Instead of being binned into consensus sequences, reads that shared molecular identifiers were thrown out. MiTCR, with a Q25 quality threshold and the strictest error-elimination algorithm, was used for CDR3 identification, clonotype clustering and error correction. A nonparametric unseen species model using Euler transformation provided a lower-bound estimate of total TCR beta diversity. TCRdb redid the processing of the public reads, applying fastp at Q25 and MiXCR, and retained in-frame beta chains. When rows share a CDR3 protein, they turn into one entry using the most common DNA and genes. Clone size and V and J calls follow TCRdb, not the original study. The sample has fewer than 950,000 distinct CDR3 sequences on record, under 40% of them singletons. In total, the top ten clones hold under 15% of the sample.

Systemically healthy Caucasian individuals from Russia, 35 to 50 in total and aged about 6 to 95 years, were included as donors. Approximately 9.7 milliliters of peripheral blood were drawn from each donor into EDTA-treated Vacutainer tubes. Ficoll-Paque density-gradient centrifugation was used to isolate PBMCs, with at least 7 million per sample. Trizol reagent was used to extract total RNA from PBMCs, with at least 6 micrograms per sample. Naive CD45RAhigh/CD27high T cell percentages were measured by flow cytometry on a PBMC aliquot from every donor. The sample consisted of blood. The TCR sequence derives from a man between 18 and 35 years old in good health. Here the chain combines TRBV25-1 and TRBJ1-5; the D gene is unclear. The CDR3 corresponds to CASSESWVNQPQHF. The DNA sequence is TGTGCCAGCAGTGAATCATGGGTCAATCAGCCCCAGCATTTT.